This T cell receptor beta chain was sequenced in a study of blood T cell repertoires in COVID-19. Turning to the study itself: The United States, Italy and Spain provided the acute and convalescent COVID-19 samples.

The CDR3 extends over 16 amino acids. From germline, CDR1 is MNHEY and CDR2 SVGEGT. V was trimmed by 4 bases and J by 1 base, leaving 14 bases between them. As originally analysed: From reference gene primer amplification, estimates of nucleated cell counts were derived. Measured with immunoSEQ multiplex PCR; TCRdb has only the in-frame clones, and not every one. V, J and clone size are those of that table, while D and trimming were read from the DNA. The sample lists about 140,000 clones; approximately 80% were seen once. The chain carries TRBV6-2 or TRBV6-3 and TRBJ2-1; D remains unclear. The clonotype was recovered from a woman of 80 years or more in a cohort sampled during active or convalescent COVID-19. Sample: peripheral blood. CDR3 loop: CASSSWAAKSYNEQFF. DNA of the CDR3: TGTGCCAGCAGTTCGTGGGCAGCCAAGTCCTACAATGAGCAGTTCTTC.